The 2 T cell receptor beta chains below come from one sample, sequenced in a study of blood T cell repertoires in COVID-19. This table comes from immunoSEQ multiplex PCR, and its TCRdb copy is limited to in-frame clones, with some not included. The table shows about 140,000 clones, with 79% occurring only once. Sequenced: peripheral blood. The source is a man aged 55 to 70 with acute or convalescent COVID-19.

CDR3 residues: CASSPMQGTEAFF. The CDR3 coding sequence is TGTGCCAGCTCACCGATGCAGGGTACTGAAGCTTTCTTT. V is TRBV18 and J is TRBJ1-1, with D maybe TRBD1 (5 bases). The CDR3 sequence is 13 residues long. The germline V gene encodes CDR1 KGHSH and CDR2 LQKENI. V lost 3 bases and J 5 bases, leaving 10 bases between the germline ends.

The chain joins TRBV7-9 to TRBJ2-1; 7 bases are shared with TRBD2. V lost 2 bases to trimming and J lost 6 bases; unmatched junction nucleotides: 7. Germline CDR1 is SEHNR and CDR2 is FQNEAQ (reference sequence). This CDR3 is built from 15 residues. Here the CDR3 DNA reads TGTGCCAGCAGCTTAAATCTGCGGGAGAGCAATGAGCAGTTCTTC. Amino acids: CASSLNLRESNEQFF. Full variable domain (outside the CDR3, taken from reference TRBV7-9 and TRBJ2-1): DTGVSQNPRHKITKRGQNVTFRCDPISEHNRLYWYRQTLGQGPEFLTYFQNEAQLEKSRLLSDRFSAERPKGSFSTLEIQRTEQGDSAMYLCASSLNLRESNEQFFGPGTRLTVL.